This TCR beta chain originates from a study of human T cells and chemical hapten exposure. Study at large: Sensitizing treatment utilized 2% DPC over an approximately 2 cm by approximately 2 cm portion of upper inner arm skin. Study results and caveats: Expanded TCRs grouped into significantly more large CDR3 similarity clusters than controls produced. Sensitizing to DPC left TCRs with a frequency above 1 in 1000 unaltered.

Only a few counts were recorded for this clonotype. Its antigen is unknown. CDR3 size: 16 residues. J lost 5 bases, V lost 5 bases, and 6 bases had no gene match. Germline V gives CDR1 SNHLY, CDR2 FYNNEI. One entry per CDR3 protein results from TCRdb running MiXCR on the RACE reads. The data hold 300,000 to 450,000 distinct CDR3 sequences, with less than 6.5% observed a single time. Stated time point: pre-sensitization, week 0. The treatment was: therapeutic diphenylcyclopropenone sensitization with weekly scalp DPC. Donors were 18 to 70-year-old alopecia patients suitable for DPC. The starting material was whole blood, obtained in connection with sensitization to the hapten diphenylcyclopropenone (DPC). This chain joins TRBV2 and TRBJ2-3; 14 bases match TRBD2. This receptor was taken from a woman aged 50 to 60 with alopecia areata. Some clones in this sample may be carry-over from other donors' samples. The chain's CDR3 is CASSFPGLAGVDTQYF. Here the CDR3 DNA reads TGTGCCAGCAGTTTCCCGGGACTAGCGGGAGTAGATACGCAGTATTTT. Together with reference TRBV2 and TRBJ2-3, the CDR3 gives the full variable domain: EPEVTQTPSHQVTQMGQEVILRCVPISNHLYFYWYRQILGQKVEFLVSFYNNEISEKSEIFDDQFSVERPDGSNFTLKIRSTKLEDSAMYFCASSFPGLAGVDTQYFGPGTRLTVL.